The rows below give T cell receptor beta chains drawn from one sample of a study of blood T cell repertoires in COVID-19. Only in-frame clones appear in the TCRdb table, and some are missing; sequencing was by immunoSEQ multiplex PCR. The data contain just under 100,000 clones, 86% of them singletons. Sequencing used peripheral blood. The source is a woman aged 60-70 years in a cohort sampled during active or convalescent COVID-19. Each CDR3 is given with its conserved first and last residue. The D gene is left open where the match is weak. Clone size is not always given. Where it is, it says once, few, many or a class for expanded clones.

clone size	V gene	J gene	D gene	CDR3 DNA	CDR3 protein
NA	TRBV7-9	TRBJ1-6	TRBD1	TGTGCCAGCGGGACCGGGACAGGGGGATATAATTCACCCCTCCACTTT	CASGTGTGGYNSPLHF
NA	TRBV27	TRBJ2-2	NA	TGTGCCAGCAAAAGGAGAGACGTGTCCGGGGAGCTGTTTTTT	CASKRRDVSGELFF
NA	TRBV4-1	TRBJ2-7	NA	TGCGCCAGCAGCCAAGAGGGCAGCTCCTACGAGCAGTACTTC	CASSQEGSSYEQYF
once	TRBV19	TRBJ2-5	TRBD1	TGTGCCACGGGACAGTACGGGGCAGAGACCCAGTACTTC	CATGQYGAETQYF
NA	TRBV6-6	TRBJ1-3	NA	TGTGCCAGCAGTGGCGCAGGACAGCTTGGAAACACCATATATTTT	CASSGAGQLGNTIYF
NA	TRBV18	TRBJ1-4	NA	TGTGCCAGCTCACCACAATCCGGGGGGGACGAAAAACTGTTTTTT	CASSPQSGGDEKLFF
NA	TRBV7-3	TRBJ2-3	NA	TGTGCCAGCAGCCTAAAAGGACAGTATACAGATACGCAGTATTTT	CASSLKGQYTDTQYF
NA	TRBV28	TRBJ2-7	NA	TGTGCCAGCAGGCGCCGACAGGAGCCCTCGTACGAGCAGTACTTC	CASRRRQEPSYEQYF
NA	TRBV11-2	TRBJ2-2	TRBD1	TGTGCCAGCAGCCCCCGCAGGGGGCTTCGTTACACCGGGGAGCTGTTTTTT	CASSPRRGLRYTGELFF
NA	TRBV6-6	TRBJ2-3	NA	TGTGCCAGCAAAACGGGCACAGATACGCAGTATTTT	CASKTGTDTQYF
NA	TRBV9	TRBJ2-5	TRBD1	TGTGCCAGCAGCGATTACAGGGGTGGGGAGACCCAGTACTTC	CASSDYRGGETQYF
NA	TRBV19	TRBJ1-5	NA	TGTGCCAGTAGTATGGTAGGACTAAGCAATCAGCCCCAGCATTTT	CASSMVGLSNQPQHF
NA	TRBV10-1	TRBJ1-1	NA	TGCGCCAGCAGTCGGGGAGGCACGAACACTGAAGCTTTCTTT	CASSRGGTNTEAFF
NA	TRBV6-1	TRBJ1-5	TRBD1	TGTGCCAGCAGCTGGGACAGGAATAGCAATCAGCCCCAGCATTTT	CASSWDRNSNQPQHF
NA	TRBV2	TRBJ2-7	NA	TGTGCCATATCAACCCGGGACTCCCAGTCCTACGAGCAGTACTTC	CAISTRDSQSYEQYF
NA	TRBV2	TRBJ1-1	TRBD1	TGTGCCAGCAGGGAACAGGGGGCGAACACTGAAGCTTTCTTT	CASREQGANTEAFF
NA	TRBV9	TRBJ2-3	NA	TGTGCCAGCAGCTTAGATGGCGGGGCCGCTTATACGCAGTATTTT	CASSLDGGAAYTQYF
many	TRBV3-1/TRBV3-2	TRBJ2-7	NA	TGTGCCAGCAGCCATATCGACACCCACTACGAGCAGTACTTC	CASSHIDTHYEQYF
few	TRBV19	TRBJ1-3	NA	TGTGCCAGTAGTCCTCTTATTGCCGGGGGGCCTGGAAACACCATATATTTT	CASSPLIAGGPGNTIYF
NA	TRBV4-1	TRBJ2-2	NA	TGCGCCAGCAGCCAAGACCAGCGGGTTTGGGCCGGGGAGCTGTTTTTT	CASSQDQRVWAGELFF
NA	TRBV7-9	TRBJ2-5	TRBD1	TGTGCCAGCAGCGTTTTGGACAGGGGGTCTAATGCAGGAGAGACCCAGTACTTC	CASSVLDRGSNAGETQYF
NA	TRBV5-1	TRBJ1-4	NA	TGCGCCAGCACCATCGCGGGGGGGACTAATGAAAAACTGTTTTTT	CASTIAGGTNEKLFF
NA	TRBV6-1	TRBJ2-7	NA	TGTGCCAGCAGTGAGAAGCGGACCTCCTACGAGCAGTACTTC	CASSEKRTSYEQYF
NA	TRBV4-1	TRBJ2-7	NA	TGCGCCAGCAGCCAAGGAGACATAACCTACGAGCAGTACTTC	CASSQGDITYEQYF
NA	TRBV19	TRBJ1-6	NA	TGTGCCAGTAGTATACAACAGGGAACCAATTCACCCCTCCACTTT	CASSIQQGTNSPLHF
few	TRBV9	TRBJ1-2	NA	TGTGCCAGCAGCGTTGACAGGAACTATGGCTACACCTTC	CASSVDRNYGYTF
NA	TRBV9	TRBJ2-2	NA	TGTGCCAGCAGCGTAACCCAGGGTACGAACACCGGGGAGCTGTTTTTT	CASSVTQGTNTGELFF
NA	TRBV13	TRBJ2-5	TRBD2	TGTGCCAGCAGCTTAGGTGGACTAGCGGGGGGGCCAGAGACCCAGTACTTC	CASSLGGLAGGPETQYF
once	TRBV2	TRBJ1-4	NA	TGTGCCAGCAGGAAGGGGAGGGATGAAAAACTGTTTTTT	CASRKGRDEKLFF
NA	TRBV19	TRBJ1-3	NA	TGTGCCAGTGGGCAGGGCACCTCTGGAAACACCATATATTTT	CASGQGTSGNTIYF
NA	TRBV5-6	TRBJ2-6	TRBD2	TGTGCCAGCAGGCCTGCGGGGGTTTTGACCAACGTCCTGACTTTC	CASRPAGVLTNVLTF
once	TRBV5-1	TRBJ1-3	TRBD1	TGCGCCAGCTCCACAGGTGGACAGGACTCTGGAAACACCATATATTTT	CASSTGGQDSGNTIYF
NA	TRBV9	TRBJ2-1	NA	TGTGCCAGCAGCGGCGGGGCCTCCTACGCCGGCAATGAGCAGTTCTTC	CASSGGASYAGNEQFF
NA	TRBV10-2	TRBJ2-7	TRBD1	TGCGCCAGCGGTGGGACAGCCCCCTCCGAGCAGTACTTC	CASGGTAPSEQYF
NA	TRBV5-5	TRBJ2-2	NA	TGTGCCAGCAGCTTGGTGTGGACAGAGTACTATACCGGGGAGCTGTTTTTT	CASSLVWTEYYTGELFF
NA	TRBV28	TRBJ1-1	TRBD1	TGTGCCAGCAACCTGGACAGGGGCCTCGCGAACACTGAAGCTTTCTTT	CASNLDRGLANTEAFF
NA	TRBV6-5	TRBJ2-1	TRBD2	TGTGCCAGCAGAGGTAGCGGGAATGAGCAGTTCTTC	CASRGSGNEQFF
NA	TRBV7-3	TRBJ2-3	NA	TGTGCCAGCAGCTCTGGGGCGAATACGCAGTATTTT	CASSSGANTQYF
few	TRBV7-9	TRBJ2-2	NA	TGTGCCAGCAGCTTAGCTGGCAGGGAAGGGGAGCTGTTTTTT	CASSLAGREGELFF
NA	TRBV3-1/TRBV3-2	TRBJ1-2	TRBD1	TGTGCCAGCAGCCAAGGGGACAGGGAGAGTGGCTACACCTTC	CASSQGDRESGYTF
NA	TRBV5-4	TRBJ2-7	TRBD1	TGTGCCAGCAGCCACCAGGGGGCCTACGAGCAGTACTTC	CASSHQGAYEQYF
NA	TRBV3-1/TRBV3-2	TRBJ2-1	TRBD2	TGTGCCAGCAGCCAAACGGGGGGATTTTACAATGAGCAGTTCTTC	CASSQTGGFYNEQFF
NA	TRBV29-1	TRBJ2-7	NA	TGCAGCGCCCTTGGGACTTACTACGAGCAGTACTTC	CSALGTYYEQYF
NA	TRBV9	TRBJ1-5	NA	TGTGCCAGCAGCTTTCAGGGTACGGAGCCCCAGCATTTT	CASSFQGTEPQHF
NA	TRBV5-5	TRBJ1-1	NA	TGTGCCAGCAGCTTGGGACGGGTGAACACTGAAGCTTTCTTT	CASSLGRVNTEAFF
NA	TRBV19	TRBJ1-2	NA	TGTGCCAGTAGAGAGGACAGAGCCGACTATGGCTACACCTTC	CASREDRADYGYTF
NA	TRBV9	TRBJ1-2	NA	TGTGCCAGCGCTGCGGGAGACAATGGCTACACCTTC	CASAAGDNGYTF
NA	TRBV28	TRBJ2-1	NA	TGTGCCAGCAGTTATAGGAGACCCTACAATGAGCAGTTCTTC	CASSYRRPYNEQFF
NA	TRBV9	TRBJ1-5	NA	TGTGCCAGCAGCTCCTCCCCGGGAGGGGGCAATCAGCCCCAGCATTTT	CASSSSPGGGNQPQHF
NA	TRBV30	TRBJ1-2	NA	TGTGCCTGGAGTTCAAGGGGCAGGGGTTTGGGAGGCTACACCTTC	CAWSSRGRGLGGYTF
NA	TRBV5-8	TRBJ2-5	TRBD1	TGTGCCATCACGACAGGGGGCTTACCCCCCGAGACCCAGTACTTC	CAITTGGLPPETQYF
NA	TRBV10-2	TRBJ1-4	NA	TGCGCCAGCAGTGAACGGGGACATAATGAAAAACTGTTTTTT	CASSERGHNEKLFF
NA	TRBV10-2	TRBJ2-3	TRBD2	TGCGCCAGCCTCTCTAGCGGGGGGGGAGATACGCAGTATTTT	CASLSSGGGDTQYF
NA	TRBV18	TRBJ1-5	TRBD1	TGTGCCAGCTCACTCCTGACAGGGTTTGGACAGCCCCAGCATTTT	CASSLLTGFGQPQHF
NA	TRBV30	TRBJ1-4	NA	TGTGCCTGGAGTGTAAGGGTTGCCAACGGGGAACTGTTTTTT	CAWSVRVANGELFF